This T cell receptor (beta chain) derives from a study of blood T cell repertoires in COVID-19. Study-wide background: Whether acute or convalescent, the COVID-19 samples came from the United States, Italy and Spain.

In the authors' workflow: From reference gene primer amplification, estimates of nucleated cell counts were derived. Sequencing used immunoSEQ multiplex PCR; TCRdb keeps in-frame clones, though not all of them. The V and J calls and the clone size are those of that table, but D and trimming were determined from the DNA. The sample has about 70,000 clones; about 88% are singletons. Deletions cut 5 bases from V and 1 base from J, with 14 bases between. This CDR3 has 16 residues. Germline V lookup: CDR1 SEHNR, CDR2 FQNEAQ (reference sequence). V usage is TRBV7-9 and J usage is TRBJ1-4, with D perhaps TRBD1 (5 bases). The sequenced sample consisted of peripheral blood. The receptor was derived from a man in his forties or fifties with acute or convalescent COVID-19. CDR3 in DNA: TGTGCCAGCAGCCCGCCACGACAGTTAACTAATGAAAAACTGTTTTTT. This codes for CASSPPRQLTNEKLFF.